This TCR beta chain was observed in a study of a mutant IDH1 vaccine in newly diagnosed glioma. Turning to the study itself: Most patients had radiochemotherapy with temozolomide before enrollment; others had one alone. Study-wide results and caveats: Patients mounted vaccine-induced immune responses in almost 95% of cases.

Sample time point: baseline, week 1 (first vaccination visit). The treatment here: pre-vaccination baseline after standard-of-care therapy. Profiling relied on immunoSEQ multiplex PCR, and the TCRdb table lists in-frame clones only, not all of them. The table lists tens of thousands of clones, about nine tenths of them singletons. Details on this clone: Its antigen is not identified.

V lost 4 bases to trimming and J lost 0 bases, with 14 bases between them. Germline-derived CDR1 and CDR2 are SGHDT and YYEEEE. This CDR3 has 16 amino acids. V and J are TRBV5-6 and TRBJ1-5; D is ambiguous. This specimen was PBMCs, taken from a glioma patient treated with radiotherapy, temozolomide or both. The sequence derives from a man in his forties with glioma. CDR3 loop: CASSLWGLYSNQPQHF. CDR3 DNA sequence: TGTGCCAGCAGCCTTTGGGGATTATATAGCAATCAGCCCCAGCATTTT.